Below, 31 T cell receptor beta chains from the same sample are listed, as sequenced in a study of blood T cell repertoires in COVID-19. Method: immunoSEQ multiplex PCR; TCRdb's copy keeps in-frame clones and lacks some. The data show 150,000 or so clones, approximately 95% seen once. Material for sequencing was peripheral blood. The receptor set was obtained from a woman in her sixties or seventies with COVID-19, enrolled during active disease.

CDR3 sequence: CASRGVMNTEAFF. In DNA, the CDR3 is TGTGCCAGCAGGGGAGTAATGAACACTGAAGCTTTCTTT. The chain has TRBV11-2 and TRBJ1-1; D not certain. The CDR3 is 13 residues long. Germline V CDR1 and CDR2: SGHAT, FQNNGV. V shed 6 bases and J shed 0 bases, with 8 bases lying between them.

This clone was recorded once. The rearrangement joins TRBV4-2 to TRBJ2-1, with 15 positions matching TRBD2. V shed 1 base, J shed 7 bases, and the junction held 5 bases outside the gene matches. The CDR3 covers 17 residues. Germline CDR1 and CDR2: LGHNA and YNFKEQ. CDR3 sequence (DNA): TGTGCCAGCAGCCAAGTTGGGGGACTAGCGGGGGGTAATGAGCAGTTCTTC. Translated, it gives CASSQVGGLAGGNEQFF.

CDR3: CASSWDRVHEQYF. Written as DNA, the CDR3 is TGTGCCAGCAGTTGGGACAGGGTCCACGAGCAGTACTTC. The J gene is TRBJ2-7, the V gene TRBV6-2 or TRBV6-3, with TRBD1 matching over 9 bases. V was pared by 4 bases and J by 5 bases, with 3 bases of the junction left unmatched. The CDR3 spans 13 residues. Germline CDR1 and CDR2: MNHEY and SVGEGT.

Here the CDR3 reads CSASRVDTQYF. The CDR3 coding sequence is TGCAGTGCGAGCAGGGTGGATACGCAGTATTTT. This chain connects TRBV20-1 to TRBJ2-3, with D possibly matching TRBD1 (5 bases). Germline V gives CDR1 DFQATT, CDR2 SNEGSKA (reference sequence). Trimming removed 6 bases from V and 6 bases from J, with 10 bases in between. The CDR3 has 11 residues.

CDR3 coding DNA: TGTGCCAGCAGTTACACCCTAGCGGGGGGAAGTGAGCAGTTCTTC. Translation gives CASSYTLAGGSEQFF. The J gene is TRBJ2-1, the V gene TRBV6-2 or TRBV6-3; 11 bases map to TRBD2. CDR3 length: 15 amino acids. Trimming cost V 2 bases and J 9 bases; bases outside gene matches: 6. Germline lookup yields CDR1 MNHEY and CDR2 SVGEGT.

This clone showed up just a few times. J is TRBJ1-5 and V is TRBV7-9; D is possibly TRBD1 (5 bases). The CDR3 has 14 residues. V lost 2 bases, J lost 5 bases, and 10 bases lay in between. Germline values: CDR1 SEHNR, CDR2 FQNEAQ (reference sequence). The CDR3 DNA follows: TGTGCCAGCAGCTTATGGGGGGAGGATCAGCCCCAGCATTTT. This translates into CASSLWGEDQPQHF.

V gene TRBV3-1 (or the pseudogene TRBV3-2) combines with J gene TRBJ2-7; 10 positions match TRBD1. CDR3 length: 14 amino acids. The germline V gene has CDR1 LGHDT and CDR2 YNNKEL (reference sequence). The junction had 6 bases not matched to a gene; V was cut back by 4 bases and J by 6 bases. The CDR3: CASSRTGGRGEQYF. Written as DNA, the CDR3 is TGTGCCAGCAGCCGGACAGGGGGGAGGGGCGAGCAGTACTTC.

This clone was observed a single time. The V and J genes are TRBV30 and TRBJ1-6, with TRBD1 matching over 7 bases. V lost 1 base to trimming and J lost 6 bases; unmatched junction nucleotides: 0. The CDR3 extends over 13 amino acids. From germline, CDR1 is GTSNPN and CDR2 SVGIG (reference sequence). CDR3 sequence reads: CAWSGQGNSPLHF. CDR3 nucleotide sequence: TGTGCCTGGAGTGGACAGGGTAATTCACCCCTCCACTTT.

V gene TRBV6-5 combines with J gene TRBJ1-1; D perhaps matches TRBD1 (5 bases). Per germline, CDR1 MNHEY and CDR2 SVGAGI. The CDR3 is 15 residues long. V lost 6 bases, J lost 0 bases, and 14 bases lay in between. This CDR3 reads CASSREGTLNTEAFF. CDR3 nucleotide sequence: TGTGCCAGCAGCCGGGAGGGGACCTTGAACACTGAAGCTTTCTTT.

The chain employs TRBV6-5 and TRBJ2-6; D gene uncertain. Germline loops: CDR1 MNHEY, CDR2 SVGAGI. V was pared by 2 bases and J by 1 base, with 6 bases between. This CDR3 region has 15 residues. In nucleotides, the CDR3 is TGTGCCAGCAGTTACCTCTCTTCTGGGGCCAACGTCCTGACTTTC. The encoded protein is CASSYLSSGANVLTF.

The CDR3 nucleotides are TGCGCCAGCAGCCCGACTAGCGGGGGCCCTAGCTCCTACAATGAGCAGTTCTTC. Protein product: CASSPTSGGPSSYNEQFF. V is TRBV4-1 and J is TRBJ2-1; 12 bases align to TRBD2. V was pared by 4 bases and J by 0 bases, with 7 bases of the junction left unmatched. The CDR3 spans 18 residues. Germline CDR1 and CDR2: MGHRA and YSYEKL.

This sequence joins TRBV6-2 or TRBV6-3 and TRBJ2-1, with 9 positions matching TRBD1. Germline values: CDR1 MNHEY, CDR2 SVGEGT. With 6 bases clipped from V and 12 bases from J, the junction kept 15 bases outside the gene matches. The CDR3 has 15 residues. The CDR3 sequence: CASSSTGGAKVRQFF. The DNA of the CDR3 is TGTGCCAGCAGCTCTACAGGGGGCGCGAAAGTGAGGCAGTTCTTC.

CDR3 nucleotide sequence: TGTGCCACCAGTGACCCCGGGGCGAGGGGGGGCAATGAGCAGTTCTTC. Translated: CATSDPGARGGNEQFF. V and J are TRBV24-1 and TRBJ2-1; D may be TRBD2 (7 bases). V lost 4 bases to trimming and J lost 6 bases, with 18 bases between them. The CDR3 runs 16 residues. CDR1 and CDR2 (germline): KGHDR, SFDVKD.

J is TRBJ2-2 and V is TRBV9; 10 bases align to TRBD1. Germline V gene data show CDR1 as SGDLS and CDR2 as YYNGEE. This CDR3 region has 16 residues. The J segment lost 0 bases and the V segment lost 5 bases, leaving 4 bases of the junction unmatched. The CDR3 region is CASSLGQGANTGELFF. CDR3 coding DNA: TGTGCCAGCAGTCTAGGACAGGGGGCGAACACCGGGGAGCTGTTTTTT.

The V call is TRBV14, the J call TRBJ1-2; D uncertain. The CDR3 is 13 residues long. V lost 4 bases and J lost 1, with 7 bases in between. CDR1 SGHDN and CDR2 FVKESK come from the germline V gene. The CDR3 DNA follows: TGTGCCAGCAGCCCCCAGGTTAACTATGGCTACACCTTC. This encodes CASSPQVNYGYTF.

This sequence joins TRBV15 and TRBJ1-2; D is undetermined. V was clipped by 0 bases and J by 8 bases, with 16 bases between them. CDR3 length equals 15 residues. Germline CDR1 LNHNV, CDR2 YYDKDF (reference sequence). This CDR3 is CATSRDYVSSGGYTF. CDR3 sequence (DNA): TGTGCCACCAGCAGAGATTATGTCAGTTCGGGGGGCTACACCTTC.

The rearrangement links TRBV10-3 to TRBJ2-3; 12 bases are a match to TRBD2. Per germline, CDR1 ENHRY and CDR2 SYGVKD. This CDR3 contains 15 residues. After removal of 6 bases from V and 3 bases from J, the junction contained 4 bases not matched to a gene. The CDR3: CAIRTSGGRTDTQYF. CDR3 nucleotides: TGTGCCATCAGAACTAGCGGGGGGAGAACAGATACGCAGTATTTT.

The chain joins TRBV27 to TRBJ2-1, with 9 bases lining up with TRBD2. Germline CDR1 is MNHEY and CDR2 is SMNVEV (reference sequence). The CDR3 consists of 14 residues. V lost 3 bases and J lost 5; bases outside the gene matches: 2. The DNA for the CDR3 is TGTGCCAGCAGTTTTGGCGGGGGGGACAATGAGCAGTTCTTC. This translates into CASSFGGGDNEQFF.

The chain joins TRBV2 to TRBJ2-5; TRBD2 is a possible D gene (6 bases). The CDR3 runs to 13 residues. Trimming cost V 8 bases and J 0 bases, with 10 bases left between them. Germline V lookup: CDR1 SNHLY, CDR2 FYNNEI. As DNA, the CDR3 is TGTGCCAGCTCCGGGACTCACCAAGAGACCCAGTACTTC. The encoded protein is CASSGTHQETQYF.

The genes are TRBV3-1 (or the pseudogene TRBV3-2) and TRBJ1-1, with D hard to call. With 3 bases removed from V and 3 bases from J, the gap between germline ends came to 8 bases. In germline, CDR1 is LGHDT, CDR2 YNNKEL (reference sequence). The CDR3 length is 13 residues. CDR3 DNA sequence: TGTGCCAGCAGCCATCCCGGGGACACTGAAGCTTTCTTT. Translating gives CASSHPGDTEAFF.

The chain recombines TRBV5-4 with TRBJ1-6; D gene ambiguous. This CDR3 has 15 amino acids. Trimming removed 0 bases from V and 10 bases from J, with 14 bases in between. Germline CDR1 is SGHNT and CDR2 is YYREEE (reference sequence). The DNA of the CDR3 is TGTGCCAGCAGCTTGGCGTCCCCAGCGAGCTCACCCCTCCACTTT. Translation gives CASSLASPASSPLHF.

The chain employs TRBV27 and TRBJ1-5; 11 bases line up with TRBD1. The CDR3 is 16 residues long. The trim removed 3 bases at V and 4 bases at J, leaving 5 bases unmatched. Germline V CDR1 and CDR2: MNHEY, SMNVEV (reference sequence). CDR3 sequence reads: CASSFGQGARNQPQHF. The CDR3 nucleotides are TGTGCCAGCAGTTTCGGACAGGGGGCGCGAAATCAGCCCCAGCATTTT.

In nucleotides, the CDR3 is TGTGCCACCGGACAGCGGCTTAATGAAAAACTGTTTTTT. Translated: CATGQRLNEKLFF. V and J are TRBV19 and TRBJ1-4; D is perhaps TRBD1 (6 bases). Trimming left V 10 bases short and J 4 bases short, with 13 bases between. CDR1 and CDR2 from the germline V gene are LNHDA and SQIVND (reference sequence). The CDR3 spans 13 residues.

This clone has just a few counts. The V and J genes are TRBV9 and TRBJ1-1; 7 nucleotides agree with TRBD1. Germline CDR1 SGDLS, CDR2 YYNGEE. V shed 4 bases, J shed 4 bases, and the junction held 7 bases outside the gene matches. This CDR3 is built from 14 residues. The CDR3 DNA reads TGTGCCAGCAGCCCCCGGGCAGGGGGCACTGAAGCTTTCTTT. The encoded protein is CASSPRAGGTEAFF.

The rearrangement uses TRBV9 and TRBJ1-1; D perhaps matches TRBD1 (6 bases). The CDR3 runs to 17 residues. V gave up 3 bases and J gave up 1 base, with 19 bases separating them. The germline CDR1 and CDR2 sequences are SGDLS and YYNGEE. The CDR3 region is CASSEGLTQGWNTEAFF. The CDR3 DNA reads TGTGCCAGCAGCGAAGGACTCACACAGGGCTGGAACACTGAAGCTTTCTTT.

The rearrangement links TRBV18 to TRBJ1-6, with 9 nucleotides matching TRBD1. Germline V gene sequence: CDR1 KGHSH, CDR2 LQKENI. The trim removed 6 bases at V and 8 bases at J, leaving 5 bases unmatched. The CDR3 length is 14 residues. The CDR3: CASSLGQGHSPLHF. DNA of the CDR3: TGTGCCAGCTCCCTCGGACAGGGGCATTCACCCCTCCACTTT.

This clone was detected only a few times. The chain couples TRBV7-2 to TRBJ1-1, with D possibly being TRBD1 (6 bases). CDR1 SGHTA and CDR2 FQGNSA come from the germline V gene. This CDR3 contains 14 residues. V was clipped by 4 bases and J by 1 base, with 10 bases between them. CDR3 loop: CASSWTARNTEAFF. CDR3 DNA sequence: TGTGCCAGCAGCTGGACAGCGCGGAACACTGAAGCTTTCTTT.

This clone came up a few times. The chain links TRBV2 to TRBJ1-4; D call uncertain. The V end was cut by 2 bases, the J end by 0 bases, with 10 bases between. Germline V CDR1 and CDR2: SNHLY, FYNNEI. The CDR3 covers 16 residues. CDR3 nucleotides: TGTGCCAGCAGTGAAAGGTCGGCGGCAACTAATGAAAAACTGTTTTTT. Residues: CASSERSAATNEKLFF.

The table lists this clone with a count of one. The rearrangement joins TRBV4-3 to TRBJ2-7; D is ambiguous. The CDR3 totals 12 residues. V was shortened by 3 bases and J by 6 bases, with 9 bases between the two germline ends. Per the germline V gene, CDR1 is LGHNA and CDR2 is YSLEER. DNA for the CDR3: TGCGCCAGCAGCCACGTTGGCGGCGAGCAGTACTTC. Its protein is CASSHVGGEQYF.

The gene calls are TRBV5-4 and TRBJ1-2; TRBD1 matches at 7 bases. J lost 8 bases, V lost 0 bases, and 10 bases had no gene match. The CDR3 runs to 15 residues. CDR1 is SGHNT and CDR2 is YYREEE in the germline V gene (reference sequence). The CDR3 DNA is TGTGCCAGCAGCTTGGACAGGGGATCCCTTGCCGGCTACACCTTC. It specifies CASSLDRGSLAGYTF.

V usage is TRBV9 and J usage is TRBJ2-2; TRBD2 is a possible D gene (5 bases). Germline CDR1 and CDR2: SGDLS and YYNGEE. The CDR3 runs 15 residues. Trimming stripped 4 bases from V and 6 bases from J, with 16 bases between. The CDR3 bases are TGTGCCAGCAGCCCCCAGAGGGCTACGGCCGGGGAGCTGTTTTTT. Translation gives CASSPQRATAGELFF.